The 5 T cell receptor beta chains presented below share a single source sample, sequenced in a study of identical twins (TCRdb year 2016). Library creation used 5' RACE. Sequencing used an Illumina HiSeq 2000. TCRdb reran the public reads through fastp at Q25 and MiXCR, keeping productive beta chains. Rows are combined by CDR3 protein, so each entry shows the most common genes and DNA. The sample table holds 200,000 or so distinct CDR3 sequences, of which around 6.9% were seen once. The ten largest clones add up to 1.9% of the sample. The sample was also reused in another study, on yellow fever vaccine responses in identical twins.

The sample taken for sequencing was memory (CD45RO+) T cells sorted from blood. What this sample's cell subset or site label stands for: CD45RO+ enriched T cells. The receptors here all came from a woman younger than 30 in good health.

Many counts were recorded for this clonotype. The chain joins TRBV29-1 to TRBJ1-3; possibly TRBD1 for D (6 bases). The V end was cut by 7 bases, the J end by 1 base, with 17 bases between. This CDR3 spans 15 amino acids. Germline values: CDR1 SQVTM, CDR2 ANQGSEA. The CDR3 is CSARGGAESGNTIYF. CDR3 in DNA: TGCAGCGCCCGAGGGGGGGCCGAATCTGGAAACACCATATATTTT.

This clonotype was seen more than once but under ten times. J is TRBJ1-2 and V is TRBV7-2, with no clear D. Germline assignment: CDR1 SGHTA and CDR2 FQGNSA. This CDR3 is 13 amino acids long. V lost 0 bases and J lost 0, with 2 bases in between. The CDR3 spells CASSLASNYGYTF. The CDR3 region has the DNA TGTGCCAGCAGCTTAGCATCTAACTATGGCTACACCTTC.

In this sample, this clonotype turned up a few times. This chain links TRBV2 with TRBJ2-1, with D perhaps matching TRBD1 or TRBD2 (5 bases each). CDR3 length equals 13 residues. Trimming removed 4 bases from V and 13 bases from J, with 17 bases in between. The V gene's germline CDR1 is SNHLY and CDR2 FYNNEI. In DNA form, the CDR3 reads TGTGCCAGCAGTGTGGGGGAACGAAAGCTCCAGTTCTTC. This codes for CASSVGERKLQFF. Looking up the rest from reference TRBV2 and TRBJ2-1 gives the full variable domain: EPEVTQTPSHQVTQMGQEVILRCVPISNHLYFYWYRQILGQKVEFLVSFYNNEISEKSEIFDDQFSVERPDGSNFTLKIRSTKLEDSAMYFCASSVGERKLQFFGPGTRLTVL.

This clonotype came up many times. The chain is built from TRBV27 and TRBJ2-7; no firm D call. Germline V lookup: CDR1 MNHEY, CDR2 SMNVEV (reference sequence). Trimming stripped 10 bases from V and 6 bases from J, with 22 bases between. The CDR3 totals 14 residues. The CDR3, as DNA: TGTGCCACCTCAGAATTGCACGAATCCGCCGAGCAGTACTTC. Protein: CATSELHESAEQYF.

The sample holds many counts of this clonotype. The chain has TRBV6-4 and TRBJ2-1; either TRBD1 or TRBD2 may fit D (6 bases each). The germline gives CDR1 MRHNA, CDR2 SNTAGT. V lost 0 bases and J 8 bases, leaving 14 bases between the germline ends. This CDR3 is built from 15 residues. In DNA form, the CDR3 reads TGTGCCAGCAGTGACTCGAGGGGGGAAGTGGATGAGCAGTTCTTC. It codes for CASSDSRGEVDEQFF.